This T cell receptor (beta chain) was profiled in a study of cytotoxic CD8 clonotypes in ibrutinib-treated CLL. Study-wide background: Partial response was seen in 24 patients and complete response in 2; after median about 70 months, about 15 stayed remitted, about 12 progressed.

The method was immunoSEQ multiplex PCR; TCRdb's version includes in-frame clones alone and lacks a portion of them. The profile shows around 310,000 clones, 80% of them singletons. The CDR3 extends over 16 amino acids. Germline CDR1 is SGHTA and CDR2 is FQGNSA. V trimming: 5 bases; J trimming: 6 bases; junction bases outside the gene matches: 13. This clone is a singleton in its sample. Its cognate antigen is unknown. Study conclusions and caveats: Circulating CD8+ T-cell counts were tracked by baseline clonality, which exceeded that of age-matched healthy donors. Among the clonotypes, public ones were uncommon and contracted or held stable on treatment.

This clonotype was obtained from a human donor with chronic lymphocytic leukemia. The source material was PBMCs, sampled before ibrutinib treatment. The genes are TRBV7-2 and TRBJ2-7, with 10 bases aligning to TRBD2. The CDR3 sequence is CASSRRVAGGEGEQYF. CDR3 in DNA: TGTGCCAGCAGCCGCCGGGTAGCGGGGGGAGAGGGCGAGCAGTACTTC.